The sequence of this TCR beta chain was determined in a study of a mutant IDH1 vaccine in newly diagnosed glioma (dated by TCRdb to the early 2020s). Regarding the research as a whole: Patients received eight vaccinations in weeks 1, 3, 5, 7, 11, 15, 19 and 23, corresponding to visits V03 through V10. For exploratory analyses, under 30 treated patients had longitudinal TCRB deep sequencing done wherever samples were available. The roughly 30 treated patients were around 60% male and around 40% female, with a mean age of roughly 42 years. Six visits were used for peripheral blood collection: V03 (baseline), V05, V07, V10, V12 and V13. Prior to enrollment, standard therapy consisting of radiotherapy alone, temozolomide alone, or radiochemotherapy with temozolomide had been administered to patients, with the combination being received by most patients. In the chemotherapy-containing groups, vaccination started alongside temozolomide cycles, whereas in patients who had radiotherapy alone it started 4-6 weeks after radiotherapy. The full study reports these points: Immune responses induced by the vaccine were seen in approximately 93% of patients across multiple MHC alleles. Pseudoprogression appeared unrelated to alterations in the top peripheral T cell clonotypes detected by TCRB sequencing. Availability determined which PBMC samples were chosen for TCRB deep sequencing. The authors stated that sample limitations prevented analyses of patient blood samples from being reproduced.

The germline V gene specifies SGHDT as CDR1 and YYEEEE as CDR2. Taken from cysteine to phenylalanine, the CDR3 has 15 residues. Solely the CDR3 DNA is kept, with 45 bases framed from the first base. Clipping removes 6 bases from V and 0 bases from J, with 9 as the unmatched junction base count. Libraries were built with the immunoSEQ multiplex PCR assay. Rearranged TCR beta chain sequences were amplified with the hsTCRB Kit following the manufacturer's protocol. An Illumina MiSeq was used to sequence the TCRB libraries. The original methods were these. Demultiplexing, trimming and gene mapping were performed with the kit vendor's proprietary platform. TCRdb re-hosts the immuneACCESS table, in-frame sequences only. Its copies lack some clones; in the studies checked, an unresolved V gene accounts for under half of them, and the cause for the rest is not known. V and J calls and clone size follow that table, whereas D and trimming were derived from the DNA. For this sample there are 39,000 or so clones; 78% appear just once. The ten largest account for around 5.2% of the sample.

As for this clone: There is no known antigen for this receptor. One base away there is no much larger clone; base qualities are not given.

The time point tag for this specimen amounts to: week 5, during vaccination. Every vaccine dose consisted of 300 ug of a 20-mer mutant IDH1 peptide in Montanide, administered subcutaneously together with topical imiquimod. Newly diagnosed WHO grade 3 or 4 IDH1-mutant astrocytomas showing loss of nuclear ATRX were present in the donors. The samples were drawn from NOA16, a multicentre, single-arm, open-label phase I trial in Germany that tested a mutant IDH1 peptide vaccine in humans for the first time. Genomic DNA for TCRB sequencing was extracted from EDTA blood using the DNeasy Blood and Tissue Kit.

The chain is assembled from TRBV5-6 and TRBJ2-7; TRBD2 matches 7 bases in the middle. The sample was PBMCs, taken from a glioma patient whose treatment included an IDH1 peptide vaccine. This receptor was identified in a man aged 40-55 years with glioma. The CDR3 is CASNSLGGFSYEQYF. The DNA sequence follows: TGTGCCAGCAACTCTCTGGGGGGGTTCTCCTACGAGCAGTACTTC.